Presented here are 29 T cell receptor beta chains from one specimen sequenced in a study of T-cell memory formation after mild COVID-19. From the 5' RACE reads, TCRdb called clonotypes with MiXCR, one entry per CDR3 protein. The table lists approximately 570,000 distinct CDR3 sequences, around 17% of them singletons. Input material: PBMCs or a T cell subset sorted from them (not recorded which). All receptors come from an adult woman who had mild COVID-19 (a few samples of this study predate the infection). Cell type and time point are not known.

This clonotype was recorded many times. V usage is TRBV29-1 and J usage is TRBJ2-3, with D maybe TRBD1 (5 bases). CDR3 length: 14 residues. V was trimmed by 3 bases and J by 0 bases, leaving 10 bases between them. Germline values: CDR1 SQVTM, CDR2 ANQGSEA. The CDR3 reads CSVDAGHSTDTQYF. The CDR3 DNA reads as TGCAGCGTTGATGCAGGGCATAGCACAGATACGCAGTATTTT.

This clonotype was counted only a few times. As DNA, the CDR3 is TGCGCCAGCAGGCCCACCCGTGGGGGTACAGATACGCAGTATTTT. It encodes CASRPTRGGTDTQYF. The chain recombines TRBV5-1 with TRBJ2-3, with D possibly being TRBD1 or TRBD2 (5 bases each). V lost 5 bases and J lost 3, with 16 bases in between. The CDR3 consists of 15 residues. The germline V gene has CDR1 SGHRS and CDR2 YFSETQ.

The chain carries TRBV24-1 and TRBJ2-2; no clear D gene. Per germline, CDR1 KGHDR and CDR2 SFDVKD. The CDR3 is made up of 12 amino acids. The V end was cut by 5 bases, the J end by 6 bases, with 6 bases between. As DNA, the CDR3 is TGTGCCACCAGTGCCTATGCCGGGGAGCTGTTTTTT. This codes for CATSAYAGELFF.

This clonotype was seen more than once but under ten times. The rearrangement links TRBV19 to TRBJ1-2; D is uncertain. Germline V lookup: CDR1 LNHDA, CDR2 SQIVND (reference sequence). The CDR3 has 17 amino acids. The V gene lost 3 bases and the J gene lost 0 bases, with 17 bases spanning the gap. CDR3 bases: TGTGCCAGTAGTATTTTTTCGTTCCAGGAAGCTAACTATGGCTACACCTTC. Protein product: CASSIFSFQEANYGYTF.

The chain uses TRBV6-4 and TRBJ2-7, with D perhaps matching TRBD1 or TRBD2 (6 bases each). V was trimmed by 0 bases and J by 1 base, leaving 16 bases between them. Germline assignment: CDR1 MRHNA and CDR2 SNTAGT. CDR3 size: 17 residues. The CDR3 is CASSDSKPGATSYEQYF. The CDR3 region has the DNA TGTGCCAGCAGTGACTCTAAGCCGGGGGCGACTTCCTACGAGCAGTACTTC.

This clonotype was observed a handful of times. The V and J genes are TRBV4-1 and TRBJ2-3; TRBD1 might be the D (6 bases). The CDR3 contains 16 residues. Trimming cost V 5 bases and J 2 bases, with 17 bases left between them. Germline lookup yields CDR1 MGHRA and CDR2 YSYEKL. CDR3 in amino acids: CASSYEEDRFTDTQYF. For the CDR3, the DNA is TGCGCCAGCAGCTACGAAGAAGACAGGTTCACAGATACGCAGTATTTT.

This chain connects TRBV6-6 to TRBJ1-2; D gene uncertain. Per the germline V gene, CDR1 is MNHNY and CDR2 is SVGAGI (reference sequence). The V end lost 4 bases, the J end lost 8 bases, and 14 bases lay between the germline ends. CDR3 size: 13 residues. The CDR3 DNA sequence: TGTGCCAGCAGTTTTGGGCAGAACTTCGGCTACACCTTC. This sequence encodes CASSFGQNFGYTF.

Comment on this clonotype: Given the absence of the conserved phenylalanine or tryptophan at the CDR3 end, a read error is likely. J is TRBJ2-1 and V is TRBV7-3; D unresolved. The CDR3 consists of 13 residues. CDR1 is SGHTA and CDR2 is FQGTGA in the germline V gene. Trimming took 0 bases from V and 7 from J, leaving 7 bases between them. This CDR3 is CASSLTPENEQFL. The CDR3 DNA sequence: TGTGCCAGCAGCTTAACCCCGGAGAATGAGCAGTTCTTA.

The V and J genes are TRBV12-3 or TRBV12-4 and TRBJ1-2; 7 bases map to TRBD1. The CDR3 extends over 15 amino acids. V lost 6 bases and J lost 4; bases outside the gene matches: 11. In nucleotides, the CDR3 is TGTGCCAGCAGGGGCCGGTCACAGGGGTTCTATGGCTACACCTTC. Residues: CASRGRSQGFYGYTF.

The J gene is TRBJ1-1, the V gene TRBV7-9; the match to TRBD1 covers 10 bases. Trimming removed 5 bases from V and 0 bases from J; junction bases left unmatched: 6. CDR3 size: 16 residues. Germline V gives CDR1 SEHNR, CDR2 FQNEAQ (reference sequence). CDR3 nucleotides: TGTGCCAGCAGCCCCGGGACAGGGGCCATGAACACTGAAGCTTTCTTT. This gives the protein CASSPGTGAMNTEAFF.

The V and J genes are TRBV12-3 or TRBV12-4 and TRBJ2-5; D might be TRBD1 or TRBD2, each matching 5 bases. V dropped 5 bases and J dropped 2 bases, with 12 bases sitting between them. The CDR3 has 14 amino acids. The DNA of the CDR3 is TGTGCCAGCAGTGGGGTCTGGGGGCAAGAGACCCAGTACTTC. This sequence encodes CASSGVWGQETQYF.

The chain recombines TRBV6-5 with TRBJ2-1; D is perhaps TRBD2 (6 bases). V was trimmed by 10 bases and J by 0 bases, leaving 13 bases between them. The CDR3 is made up of 14 amino acids. Germline assignment: CDR1 MNHEY and CDR2 SVGAGI. For the CDR3, the DNA is TGTGCCACCGGGACTGGGAGCTCCTACAATGAGCAGTTCTTC. This sequence encodes CATGTGSSYNEQFF.

This clonotype has only a few counts. The genes are TRBV6-5 and TRBJ2-1; 16 bases line up with TRBD2. This CDR3 comprises 16 residues. Trimming took 2 bases from V and 7 from J; bases not matched to a gene: 2. Germline CDR1 reads MNHEY; CDR2 reads SVGAGI. For the CDR3, the DNA is TGTGCCAGCAGTTACGGGGGACTAGCGGGAGGGAATGAGCAGTTCTTC. It is translated as CASSYGGLAGGNEQFF.

The chain is built from TRBV10-2 and TRBJ1-5; D gene ambiguous. The CDR3 is made up of 14 amino acids. Trimming removed 0 bases at V and 0 bases at J, with 3 bases between. The germline gives CDR1 WSHSY, CDR2 SAAADI. The CDR3 protein is CASSESISNQPQHF. CDR3 coding DNA: TGCGCCAGCAGTGAGTCGATTAGCAATCAGCCCCAGCATTTT.

This clonotype was observed a few times. The chain is built from TRBV12-3 or TRBV12-4 and TRBJ2-1; the D gene is possibly TRBD2 (6 bases). V lost 8 bases, J lost 8 bases, and 19 bases lay in between. The CDR3 is 14 residues long. The CDR3 sequence is CASRHPSVFDEQFF. As DNA, the CDR3 is TGTGCCAGCCGTCACCCTAGCGTCTTCGATGAGCAGTTCTTC.

The V call is TRBV20-1, the J call TRBJ2-7; 10 nucleotides match TRBD2. V was clipped by 0 bases and J by 2 bases; unmatched bases: 4. CDR1 and CDR2 (germline): DFQATT, SNEGSKA (reference sequence). CDR3 size: 15 residues. The CDR3 DNA sequence: TGCAGTGCTAGAGACCTAGCGGGAGACACCTACGAGCAGTACTTC. Translation: CSARDLAGDTYEQYF.

The chain links TRBV6-4 to TRBJ2-1, with 7 bases that match TRBD1. Looked up from germline, CDR1 is MRHNA and CDR2 is SNTAGT. The CDR3 is made up of 15 amino acids. Trimming cost V 3 bases and J 3 bases; bases outside gene matches: 5. The CDR3 protein is CASSEQGNNYNEQFF. The CDR3 DNA sequence: TGTGCCAGCAGTGAACAGGGGAATAACTACAATGAGCAGTTCTTC.

The chain has TRBV6-2 or TRBV6-3 and TRBJ1-2; tentatively, D is TRBD1 (6 bases). V gave up 3 bases and J gave up 4 bases, with 12 bases separating them. CDR1 and CDR2 from the germline V gene are MNHEY and SVGEGT. CDR3 length: 14 residues. The CDR3 reads CASSYEGGFYGYTF. CDR3 DNA: TGTGCCAGCAGTTATGAGGGGGGGTTCTATGGCTACACCTTC.

This clonotype was picked up a small number of times. The rearrangement joins TRBV4-3 to TRBJ2-1; TRBD2 aligns across 14 bases. V dropped 4 bases and J dropped 5; count of bases not matched to a gene: 7. The CDR3 spans 17 residues. Looked up from germline, CDR1 is LGHNA and CDR2 is YSLEER. CDR3: CASSPGTSGSGHNEQFF. The CDR3 coding sequence is TGCGCCAGCAGCCCCGGGACTAGCGGGAGTGGACACAATGAGCAGTTCTTC.

The chain carries TRBV30 and TRBJ2-7, with TRBD1 identical over 10 bases. The CDR3 extends over 14 amino acids. V was clipped by 7 bases and J by 4 bases; unmatched bases: 10. Looked up from germline, CDR1 is GTSNPN and CDR2 is SVGIG (reference sequence). The CDR3 loop is CASAQGQGMYEQYF. The CDR3 DNA sequence: TGTGCCTCGGCGCAGGGACAGGGGATGTACGAGCAGTACTTC.

In its sample, this clonotype was seen a few times. The CDR3 spells CASSPGGGTYEQYF. Written as DNA, the CDR3 is TGTGCCAGCTCACCTGGCGGGGGGACCTACGAGCAGTACTTC. This chain connects TRBV6-5 to TRBJ2-7, with TRBD2 matching 8 bases. CDR3 length: 14 residues. J was trimmed by 2 bases and V by 8 bases; bases with no gene match: 8. The V gene's germline CDR1 is MNHEY and CDR2 SVGAGI.

This clonotype was counted between two and nine times. The chain joins TRBV5-4 to TRBJ2-1; 7 bases match TRBD1. V was pared by 4 bases and J by 5 bases, with 9 bases of the junction left unmatched. This CDR3 region has 15 residues. CDR1 and CDR2 from the germline V gene are SGHNT and YYREEE (reference sequence). The CDR3 nucleotides are TGTGCCAGCAGCGCGCCCCGGGACAGAAACAATGAGCAGTTCTTC. Protein: CASSAPRDRNNEQFF.

V gene TRBV12-3 or TRBV12-4 combines with J gene TRBJ2-3; 7 bases align to TRBD2. Trimming at V came to 5 bases and at J to 14 bases, leaving 10 bases not matched to a gene. There are 12 residues in the CDR3. The CDR3 DNA is TGTGCCAGCAGTGCCCGGGGGGAATCTGGGTATTTT. Translating gives CASSARGESGYF.

In this sample, this clonotype turned up many times. J is TRBJ2-3 and V is TRBV7-2; 7 bases map to TRBD1. Germline V gene data show CDR1 as SGHTA and CDR2 as FQGNSA. This CDR3 is 15 amino acids long. V dropped 6 bases and J dropped 4; count of bases not matched to a gene: 10. The CDR3 DNA follows: TGTGCCAGCAGATCGCACAGAACAGGGGCAGATACGCAGTATTTT. Protein: CASRSHRTGADTQYF.

V is TRBV20-1 and J is TRBJ1-2; TRBD1 aligns across 7 bases. V lost 5 bases to trimming and J lost 3 bases; unmatched junction nucleotides: 9. The CDR3 has 14 amino acids. CDR1 and CDR2 (germline): DFQATT, SNEGSKA (reference sequence). This CDR3 is CSAPNRGGDYGYTF. The CDR3 nucleotides read TGCAGTGCTCCGAACAGAGGGGGCGACTATGGCTACACCTTC.

This chain connects TRBV27 to TRBJ1-6; a possible D gene is TRBD1 (5 bases). The V end lost 5 bases, the J end lost 8 bases, and 16 bases lay between the germline ends. The CDR3 extends over 15 amino acids. Looked up from germline, CDR1 is MNHEY and CDR2 is SMNVEV (reference sequence). CDR3 sequence reads: CASSRTGPWDSPLHF. The DNA of the CDR3 is TGTGCCAGCAGTCGAACGGGACCCTGGGATTCACCCCTCCACTTT.

This clonotype was seen a few times. V and J are TRBV12-3 or TRBV12-4 and TRBJ2-4, with D perhaps TRBD1 or TRBD2 (6 bases each). The CDR3 runs to 17 residues. V was pared by 5 bases and J by 1 base, with 18 bases between. The CDR3 DNA reads as TGTGCCAGCAGTCCGACGACAGGACGGGAGGCCAAAAACATTCAGTACTTC. Translating gives CASSPTTGREAKNIQYF.

This clonotype was counted only a few times. CDR3 DNA: TGCGCCAGCAGCTCAGGACAGGACAATGAGCAGTTCTTC. Translated, it gives CASSSGQDNEQFF. V usage is TRBV5-1 and J usage is TRBJ2-1; 7 bases agree with TRBD1. Germline CDR1 SGHRS, CDR2 YFSETQ. CDR3 length: 13 amino acids. V lost 3 bases, J lost 5 bases, and 2 bases stayed unmatched. Full variable domain (remainder filled in from reference TRBV5-1 and TRBJ2-1): KAGVTQTPRYLIKTRGQQVTLSCSPISGHRSVSWYQQTPGQGLQFLFEYFSETQRNKGNFPGRFSGRQFSNSRSEMNVSTLELGDSALYLCASSSGQDNEQFFGPGTRLTVL.

This clonotype was seen repeatedly, ten times or more. This rearrangement joins TRBV20-1 to TRBJ2-5; possibly TRBD2 for D (6 bases). V lost 3 bases and J lost 0, with 17 bases in between. CDR1 is DFQATT, CDR2 SNEGSKA, per germline (reference sequence). The CDR3 loop spans 16 amino acids. CDR3: CSASPTSFSYQETQYF. The CDR3 DNA reads as TGCAGTGCTAGCCCAACTAGCTTCTCGTACCAAGAGACCCAGTACTTC.